This TCR beta chain was sequenced for a study of cytomegalovirus exposure and HLA in healthy donors. Study summary: The study placed around 80% of its 398 genotyped donors in the Caucasian-associated ancestry cluster.

The primer mix had 60 Vbeta and 13 Jbeta primers. Generated by immunoSEQ multiplex PCR, the TCRdb table keeps only in-frame clones and is missing some. The sample holds roughly 200,000 clones, over 65% seen once. Germline V CDR1 and CDR2: MNHNS, SASEGT. V gave up 6 bases and J gave up 3 bases, with 14 bases separating them. This CDR3 comprises 15 residues. For this clone: What it recognizes is unknown.

Overall study results and limits: Sequencing likely produced, as an artifact, a cluster of highly shared sequence variants. TCR sequences were mostly rare, though some public TCRs occurred in many donors. According to an earlier analysis, most TCR beta V segments yielded productive rearrangements about 90% or about 30% of the time.

The V and J genes are TRBV6-1 and TRBJ1-4, with D perhaps TRBD1 (6 bases). This TCR was sampled from a man in his 60s in good health and CMV-seronegative. The source material was PBMCs. The CDR3 DNA follows: TGTGCCAGCAGGAAGGACAGACAACCTAATGAAAAACTGTTTTTT. Translating gives CASRKDRQPNEKLFF.